These 27 T cell receptor beta chains were all obtained from the same sample, sequenced in a study (dated by TCRdb to 2016 to 2017). Library preparation employed RT-PCR. The run used an Illumina MiSeq. TCRdb reprocessing: public reads trimmed at Q25 with fastp, clones called with MiXCR, in-frame beta chains kept. Duplicate CDR3 protein sequences are folded into a single record with the most common DNA and genes. For this sample the table gives 650,000 to 800,000 distinct CDR3 sequences, of which 14% were detected only once. Of the sample, about 3.6% falls within the top ten clones. Sequenced sample: memory CD4+ T cells from blood. These receptors all come from a female donor in good health, serving as a healthy control.

This clonotype occurred a few times. The chain couples TRBV6-1 to TRBJ2-5, with D perhaps TRBD1 or TRBD2 (5 bases each). The CDR3 covers 14 residues. The germline V gene has CDR1 MNHNS and CDR2 SASEGT. V lost 4 bases and J 4 bases, leaving 13 bases between the germline ends. This chain's CDR3 is CASSGRGVAETQYF. CDR3 nucleotide sequence: TGTGCCAGCAGTGGTAGAGGGGTAGCAGAGACCCAGTACTTC.

This clonotype was seen at least ten times. This rearrangement joins TRBV29-1 to TRBJ2-7, with TRBD1 matching over 12 bases. Germline CDR1 reads SQVTM; CDR2 reads ANQGSEA. The CDR3 runs to 14 residues. Trimming took 6 bases from V and 7 from J; bases not matched to a gene: 10. The CDR3: CSVKGGQGAGEQYF. CDR3 DNA: TGCAGCGTAAAGGGGGGACAGGGGGCGGGAGAGCAGTACTTC.

Only a few counts were recorded for this clonotype. The chain carries TRBV12-3 or TRBV12-4 and TRBJ1-4; 8 nucleotides align to TRBD1. The CDR3 extends over 15 amino acids. Germline trimming cut 6 bases from V and 8 bases from J; bases unmatched to any gene: 11. CDR3 DNA sequence: TGTGCCAGCAGAGCCCATGGACAGGGAGGCGAAAAACTGTTTTTT. Its translation: CASRAHGQGGEKLFF.

This chain uses TRBV2 with TRBJ1-1, with 7 bases lining up with TRBD1. With 3 bases clipped from V and 4 bases from J, the junction kept 2 bases outside the gene matches. The V gene's germline CDR1 is SNHLY and CDR2 FYNNEI. This CDR3 has 13 amino acids. CDR3: CASSDDRVTEAFF. CDR3 nucleotides: TGTGCCAGCAGTGACGACAGGGTCACTGAAGCTTTCTTT.

This clonotype was observed at least ten times. The rearrangement joins TRBV20-1 to TRBJ2-5; 7 bases agree with TRBD2. V lost 1 base and J lost 1; bases outside the gene matches: 6. The CDR3 consists of 15 residues. In germline, CDR1 is DFQATT, CDR2 SNEGSKA (reference sequence). This chain's CDR3 is CSARVAGDTQETQYF. CDR3 sequence (DNA): TGCAGTGCTAGAGTAGCGGGCGACACCCAAGAGACCCAGTACTTC.

This clonotype showed up many times. The genes are TRBV5-1 and TRBJ2-3; TRBD2 agrees at 8 bases. The germline V gene has CDR1 SGHRS and CDR2 YFSETQ. The length of the CDR3 is 17 residues. The V gene end was trimmed by 1 base and the J gene end by 1 base; junction bases not matched to a gene: 8. CDR3 sequence: CASSLLKLADRTDTQYF. The CDR3 region has the DNA TGCGCCAGCAGCTTGTTGAAACTAGCGGACCGCACAGATACGCAGTATTTT.

Note on this clonotype: A read error may explain this, as a much larger clone is one base away. CDR3 DNA: TGTGCCGGCAGCCAAAGCCCAGCGGCCACTAGCACAGATACGCAGTATTTT. Translated, it gives CAGSQSPAATSTDTQYF. V usage is TRBV4-2 and J usage is TRBJ2-3, with a weak D call TRBD2 (5 bases). The CDR3 totals 17 residues. The germline V gene has CDR1 LGHNA and CDR2 YNFKEQ.

This clonotype was picked up many times. The chain couples TRBV29-1 to TRBJ2-5; D unclear. The germline gives CDR1 SQVTM, CDR2 ANQGSEA. The CDR3 extends over 10 amino acids. CDR3 protein: CSSTGETQYF. For the CDR3, the DNA is TGCAGTTCTACCGGGGAGACCCAGTACTTC.

This clonotype occurred a few times. The rearrangement links TRBV3-1 to TRBJ1-3; D is possibly TRBD1 (6 bases). Trimming pared 4 bases from V and 4 bases from J, leaving 11 bases between. The CDR3 covers 14 residues. CDR1 and CDR2 (germline): LGHDT, YNNKEL (reference sequence). This chain's CDR3 is CASSLGQLGNTIYF. CDR3 coding DNA: TGTGCCAGCAGCCTCGGACAGTTAGGAAACACCATATATTTT.

The table lists this clonotype with a few counts. This chain connects TRBV7-9 to TRBJ1-1, with TRBD1 matching 8 bases. Germline CDR1 is SEHNR and CDR2 is FQNEAQ (reference sequence). Trimming cost V 5 bases and J 6 bases; bases outside gene matches: 8. This CDR3 is built from 14 residues. The CDR3 DNA is TGTGCCAGCAGCCCAGGGGTGACAGGGGCTGAAGCTTTCTTT. Protein product: CASSPGVTGAEAFF.

This clonotype was seen repeatedly, ten times or more. The rearrangement uses TRBV12-3 or TRBV12-4 and TRBJ1-1; D gene unclear. The CDR3 is 13 amino acids. Deletions cut 5 bases from V and 2 bases from J, with 9 bases between. CDR3 residues: CASSATANTEAFF. DNA of the CDR3: TGTGCCAGCAGTGCGACGGCAAACACTGAAGCTTTCTTT.

This clonotype occurred a few times. The chain couples TRBV7-3 to TRBJ2-7, with a weak D call TRBD2 (5 bases). Trimming took 1 base from V and 2 from J, leaving 12 bases between them. Germline CDR1 and CDR2: SGHTA and FQGTGA. This CDR3 comprises 15 residues. Here the CDR3 reads CASSLRADYTYEQYF. In DNA form, the CDR3 reads TGTGCCAGCAGCTTAAGAGCGGATTATACCTACGAGCAGTACTTC.

This clonotype was observed a few times. The rearrangement links TRBV25-1 to TRBJ2-2; D gene ambiguous. From germline, CDR1 is MGHDK and CDR2 SYGVNS. This CDR3 has 15 residues. The V gene lost 0 bases and the J gene lost 4 bases, with 9 bases spanning the gap. In DNA form, the CDR3 reads TGTGCCAGCAGTGAATACCAGAGAGGCACCGGGGAGCTGTTTTTT. This sequence encodes CASSEYQRGTGELFF.

This clonotype appeared a few times. The chain carries TRBV12-3 or TRBV12-4 and TRBJ2-1; perhaps TRBD2 as D (7 bases). CDR3 length: 14 residues. Trimming shortened V by 3 bases and J by 7 bases, and 13 bases separated the two germline ends. The CDR3 DNA is TGTGCCAGCAGTTTGGGGGGGGGGCAAAATGAGCAGTTCTTC. This encodes CASSLGGGQNEQFF.

This sequence joins TRBV20-1 and TRBJ2-7, with D hard to call. The length of the CDR3 is 14 residues. V was clipped by 6 bases and J by 1 base, with 16 bases between them. From germline, CDR1 is DFQATT and CDR2 SNEGSKA (reference sequence). The DNA for the CDR3 is TGCAGTGCGCCGCCACCAGGATCTTCCTACGAGCAGTACTTC. Residues: CSAPPPGSSYEQYF.

This clonotype was seen at least ten times. This chain uses TRBV6-6 with TRBJ2-1; D might be TRBD2 (6 bases). Looked up from germline, CDR1 is MNHNY and CDR2 is SVGAGI (reference sequence). CDR3 length equals 14 residues. The V and J ends lost 6 bases and 3 bases respectively, with 12 bases between them. The CDR3 DNA reads as TGTGCCAGCAGAGAAGCGGGCCTCTACAATGAGCAGTTCTTC. It is translated as CASREAGLYNEQFF.

V and J are TRBV29-1 and TRBJ1-2; D not certain. CDR3 length: 10 amino acids. V was cut by 4 bases and J by 8 bases, with 8 bases left in between. Per germline, CDR1 SQVTM and CDR2 ANQGSEA. The CDR3 nucleotides are TGCAGCGTTGGACCGGACGGCTACACCTTC. Amino acids: CSVGPDGYTF.

The sample holds many counts of this clonotype. V and J are TRBV20-1 and TRBJ2-1; possible D gene TRBD2, 6 bases. V dropped 7 bases and J dropped 13 bases, with 23 bases sitting between them. The CDR3 covers 13 residues. Per germline, CDR1 DFQATT and CDR2 SNEGSKA (reference sequence). This CDR3 reads CSVNQPGLTLQFF. The CDR3, as DNA: TGCAGTGTAAATCAACCGGGACTCACCCTTCAGTTCTTC.

In its sample, this clonotype was seen a few times. The chain joins TRBV20-1 to TRBJ2-7; D is unclear. There are 12 residues in the CDR3. V gave up 6 bases and J gave up 0 bases, with 9 bases separating them. CDR1 is DFQATT and CDR2 is SNEGSKA in the germline V gene (reference sequence). CDR3 DNA: TGCAGTGCCACTCAAAGCTCCTACGAGCAGTACTTC. Its protein product is CSATQSSYEQYF.

This clonotype was found many times. The rearrangement joins TRBV20-1 to TRBJ2-5; weak D call: TRBD1 (6 bases). The V end was cut by 5 bases, the J end by 4 bases, with 14 bases between. CDR1 is DFQATT and CDR2 is SNEGSKA in the germline V gene (reference sequence). This CDR3 comprises 13 residues. CDR3 residues: CSASDRLGETQYF. The DNA of the CDR3 is TGCAGTGCTTCCGACAGGTTAGGAGAGACCCAGTACTTC.

This chain joins TRBV5-6 and TRBJ2-7; unclear D gene. The V end lost 1 base, the J end lost 1 base, and 9 bases lay between the germline ends. The CDR3 runs 14 residues. CDR1 SGHDT and CDR2 YYEEEE come from the germline V gene. CDR3 residues: CASSLRGFSYEQYF. In DNA form, the CDR3 reads TGTGCCAGCAGCTTGCGAGGTTTTTCCTACGAGCAGTACTTC.

This clonotype was seen more than once but under ten times. The chain carries TRBV20-1 and TRBJ2-1; 12 nucleotides align to TRBD2. Germline lookup yields CDR1 DFQATT and CDR2 SNEGSKA (reference sequence). The CDR3 is 14 residues long. Losses at the gene ends were 3 bases for V and 7 bases for J; bases not matched to a gene: 4. CDR3 bases: TGCAGTGCTAGTCCTAGCGGGAGGGTAAATGAGCAGTTCTTC. Translation: CSASPSGRVNEQFF.

J is TRBJ2-3 and V is TRBV24-1, with 10 nucleotides matching TRBD2. Trimming removed 10 bases from V and 1 base from J; junction bases left unmatched: 1. This CDR3 has 13 residues. Germline CDR1 and CDR2: KGHDR and SFDVKD. The CDR3, as DNA: TGTGCCACGGGGACTAGCGGCACAGATACGCAGTATTTT. This gives the protein CATGTSGTDTQYF.

The V and J genes are TRBV7-9 and TRBJ2-7; possible D gene TRBD2, 7 bases. The CDR3 sequence is 14 residues long. Trimming shortened V by 3 bases and J by 6 bases, and 15 bases separated the two germline ends. Germline V gene data show CDR1 as SEHNR and CDR2 as FQNEAQ (reference sequence). Written as DNA, the CDR3 is TGTGCCAGCAGCTTTCAAGGGGGGGCGAGCGAGCAGTACTTC. Translated, it gives CASSFQGGASEQYF.

In this sample, this clonotype turned up many times. The chain uses TRBV20-1 and TRBJ2-5; maybe TRBD1 (8 bases). Germline CDR1 reads DFQATT; CDR2 reads SNEGSKA (reference sequence). Trimming took off 3 bases at V and 5 bases at J, with 22 bases between the two ends. This CDR3 region has 16 residues. CDR3: CSASQGGAGGAETQYF. The CDR3 nucleotides are TGCAGTGCTAGTCAAGGGGGGGCAGGGGGCGCCGAGACCCAGTACTTC.

The chain couples TRBV15 to TRBJ2-2; D not certain. The CDR3 loop spans 14 amino acids. The germline CDR1 and CDR2 sequences are LNHNV and YYDKDF (reference sequence). V was clipped by 0 bases and J by 1 base, with 3 bases between them. The CDR3 bases are TGTGCCACCAGCAGAGAATGGAACACCGGGGAGCTGTTTTTT. Its protein is CATSREWNTGELFF. Variable domain in full (rest from reference TRBV15 and TRBJ2-2): DAMVIQNPRYQVTQFGKPVTLSCSQTLNHNVMYWYQQKSSQAPKLLFHYYDKDFNNEADTPDNFQSRRPNTSFCFLDIRSPGLGDTAMYLCATSREWNTGELFFGEGSRLTVL.

This clonotype turned up a few times. The rearrangement joins TRBV12-3 or TRBV12-4 to TRBJ1-1; 8 bases line up with TRBD1. After removal of 3 bases from V and 8 bases from J, the junction contained 5 bases not matched to a gene. The CDR3 runs to 13 residues. The CDR3 nucleotides read TGTGCCAGCAGTTTTCGCCAGGGGGCAGAAGCTTTCTTT. Amino acid sequence: CASSFRQGAEAFF.